A single sample gave rise to the 3 T cell receptor beta chains below, sequenced in a study of blood T cells in healthy people across ages. A J-beta primer mix and a sample-barcoded 5' primer were used in a second PCR of about 7 to 12 cycles. A single record per CDR3 protein comes from TCRdb applying MiXCR to the 5' RACE reads. The sample comprises a few hundred thousand distinct CDR3 sequences, approximately 25% of which are singletons, and roughly 20% rests with the top ten. The specimen sequenced was blood. The origin of the receptors is a woman in her seventies in good health.

This clonotype occurred a few times. Germline is not matched at one junction end, which may reflect a read error. This chain joins TRBV5-1 and TRBJ2-1; 10 bases agree with TRBD2. The CDR3 has 16 residues. The germline gives CDR1 SGHRS, CDR2 YFSETQ. For the CDR3, the DNA is TGTGCCAGCAGCTTAGAGGCTAGCGGGGGTTACAATGAGCAGTTCTTC. It translates to CASSLEASGGYNEQFF.

This chain joins TRBV20-1 and TRBJ2-5, with a weak D call TRBD2 (6 bases). Germline-derived CDR1 and CDR2 are DFQATT and SNEGSKA (reference sequence). The CDR3 consists of 11 residues. The V and J ends lost 3 bases and 9 bases respectively, with 11 bases between them. For the CDR3, the DNA is TGCAGTGCTAGGGACTCGGGGGCCCAGTACTTC. Its translation: CSARDSGAQYF.

The sample holds a few counts of this clonotype. This chain uses TRBV2 with TRBJ1-1, with 7 bases that match TRBD1. Germline CDR1 SNHLY, CDR2 FYNNEI. J lost 7 bases, V lost 6 bases, and 11 bases had no gene match. This CDR3 is built from 14 residues. DNA for the CDR3: TGTGCCAGCAGGCGATTAACGACAGGGAGTGAAGCTTTCTTT. It specifies CASRRLTTGSEAFF.